The subject of this entry is one T cell receptor beta chain. No antigen is known for it. PCR involved 60 Vbeta and 13 Jbeta primers. Here immunoSEQ multiplex PCR was the method, and the copy in TCRdb shows in-frame clones only, minus some. The sample holds almost 200,000 clones, 75% to 85% seen once. This entry comes from a study of cytomegalovirus exposure and HLA in healthy donors. Overall study results and limits: A link between a missense DCLRE1C variant and TCR beta V- and J-gene trimming emerged from a later analysis. Some highly shared sequence variants likely arose as a pipeline artifact. In a later analysis, approximately 18,000 TCR beta sequences were associated with HLA alleles at 0.05 false discovery rate.

V shed 5 bases, J shed 6 bases, and the junction held 3 bases outside the gene matches. Germline lookup yields CDR1 SEHNR and CDR2 FQNEAQ (reference sequence). The CDR3 extends over 12 amino acids. The genes are TRBV7-9 and TRBJ1-1; TRBD1 agrees at 7 bases. Sample: PBMCs. This receptor was taken from a woman aged 50 to 60 in good health and CMV-seronegative. The CDR3 nucleotides read TGTGCCAGCAGCCACGGACAGGCTGAAGCTTTCTTT. Encoded protein: CASSHGQAEAFF.